This T cell receptor (beta chain) was recovered during a study of T cell repertoires in cytomegalovirus infection. Turning to the study itself: CMV infection and matching HLA type were both indicated by public TCR beta signatures. Whole-study results and caveats: It was HLA-C-restricted CMV-specific TCR beta clonotypes that dominated the response ex vivo.

TCRdb independently ran MiXCR on the reads; one entry per CDR3 protein. The repertoire holds approximately 500,000 distinct CDR3 sequences, with roughly a third as singletons. V gave up 2 bases and J gave up 0 bases; unmatched junction bases: 13. CDR3 length: 19 amino acids. CDR1 MNHEY and CDR2 SVGEGT come from the germline V gene. A few counts support this clonotype. The target antigen is unknown. V gene TRBV6-2 or TRBV6-3 combines with J gene TRBJ2-1; 7 bases line up with TRBD2. The input for sequencing was cultured PBMCs, taken from culture after CMV antigen stimulation. The source of this sequence is a human donor in good health (CMV status not recorded). Some clones in this sample may be carry-over from other donors' samples. The CDR3 nucleotides read TGTGCCAGCAGTTACGATACGGGAGGACTTACTAGCTCCTACAATGAGCAGTTCTTC. It is translated as CASSYDTGGLTSSYNEQFF.